This is a list of T cell receptor beta chains from one sample in a study of cytomegalovirus exposure and HLA in healthy donors. The repertoire was sequenced with immunoSEQ multiplex PCR; TCRdb's copy has only in-frame clones and lacks some. The sample lists 190,000 or so clones; around three quarters were seen once. Material for sequencing was PBMCs. These receptors were taken from a boy younger than 18 in good health and CMV-seronegative. Both conserved end residues are part of each CDR3. Fields, in order: CDR3 DNA, CDR3 protein, clone size, D gene, V gene, J gene. D genes are given only for firm matches. Size values are once, few and many counts, or a class for expanded clones, and some rows have none.

DNA: TGTGCCAGCAGTTACTCGGGCGGGCGGGACCCTGAAGCTTTCTTT
CDR3: CASSYSGGRDPEAFF
size: .
D: .
V: TRBV6-6
J: TRBJ1-1

DNA: TGTGCCAGCAGTGACCACAATCCCCTCCACTTT
CDR3: CASSDHNPLHF
size: .
D: .
V: TRBV2
J: TRBJ1-6

DNA: TGCGCCAGCAGCTTGGGGGCTTACGAGCAGTACTTC
CDR3: CASSLGAYEQYF
size: .
D: .
V: TRBV5-1
J: TRBJ2-7

DNA: TGTGCCAGCAGTGAAGCTAGCGGCTCCTACAATGAGCAGTTCTTC
CDR3: CASSEASGSYNEQFF
size: few
D: .
V: TRBV6-1
J: TRBJ2-1

DNA: TGCGCCAGCAGCTTGGGGGCGAACACAGATACGCAGTATTTT
CDR3: CASSLGANTDTQYF
size: .
D: .
V: TRBV5-1
J: TRBJ2-3

DNA: TGTGCCAGCAGCGTCAGGGGAAAGGAATCTGAAAAACTGTTTTTT
CDR3: CASSVRGKESEKLFF
size: .
D: .
V: TRBV9
J: TRBJ1-4

DNA: TGTTCCAGCAGCTTCCCCTGGACAAAGCTCACCGGGGAGCTGTTTTTT
CDR3: CSSSFPWTKLTGELFF
size: .
D: .
V: TRBV7-9
J: TRBJ2-2

DNA: TGTGCCAGCAGCCACACGGGACTAGCTATCCACGAGCAGTACTTC
CDR3: CASSHTGLAIHEQYF
size: .
D: TRBD2
V: TRBV4-2
J: TRBJ2-7

DNA: TGTGCCAGCACCGGGTACTACGAGCAGTACTTC
CDR3: CASTGYYEQYF
size: .
D: .
V: TRBV6-1
J: TRBJ2-7

DNA: TGCAGCGTTATCCCGGGACAAATGAACACTGAAGCTTTCTTT
CDR3: CSVIPGQMNTEAFF
size: .
D: .
V: TRBV29-1
J: TRBJ1-1

DNA: TGTGCCAGCAGTGACGAGACAGGGGTTTCGGTAGATACGCAGTATTTT
CDR3: CASSDETGVSVDTQYF
size: .
D: TRBD1
V: TRBV6-4
J: TRBJ2-3

DNA: TGTGCCAGCAGCGTAGTAAGCGTGGGCTACAATGAGCAGTTCTTC
CDR3: CASSVVSVGYNEQFF
size: .
D: .
V: TRBV9
J: TRBJ2-1

DNA: TGTGCCAGCAGCGCCGGGACTGGTAAAAACATTCAGTACTTC
CDR3: CASSAGTGKNIQYF
size: once
D: .
V: TRBV5-4
J: TRBJ2-4

DNA: TGTGCCAGTAGTTATAAACGGGGGACGGAGACCCAGTACTTC
CDR3: CASSYKRGTETQYF
size: .
D: .
V: TRBV19
J: TRBJ2-5

DNA: TGCGCCAGCAGCTTGGGACAGGGGGCTTACGAGCAGTACTTC
CDR3: CASSLGQGAYEQYF
size: .
D: TRBD1
V: TRBV5-1
J: TRBJ2-7

DNA: TGTGCCAGCAGCGTAGGGAGCGGGAGGGCGGAAGGGGCCAACGTCCTGACTTTC
CDR3: CASSVGSGRAEGANVLTF
size: once
D: TRBD2
V: TRBV9
J: TRBJ2-6

DNA: TGTGCCTGGAGTGTATTCGCGGGACTCCGCAGCTCTGGGGCCAACGTCCTGACTTTC
CDR3: CAWSVFAGLRSSGANVLTF
size: once
D: .
V: TRBV30
J: TRBJ2-6

DNA: TGTGCCACCGGACAGGGTGGGACCACTGAAGCTTTCTTT
CDR3: CATGQGGTTEAFF
size: .
D: TRBD1
V: TRBV6-6
J: TRBJ1-1

DNA: TGTGCCAGCAGCTTCGGGGGTGCCGGCACTGAAGCTTTCTTT
CDR3: CASSFGGAGTEAFF
size: .
D: .
V: TRBV7-3
J: TRBJ1-1

DNA: TGTGCCAGCAGCTTAGTGGGGCAGGGTGGCACCGGGGAGCTGTTTTTT
CDR3: CASSLVGQGGTGELFF
size: .
D: .
V: TRBV7-2
J: TRBJ2-2

DNA: TGCGCCAGCAGCTCGGGGGGGACTAGCAGGGAGACCCAGTACTTC
CDR3: CASSSGGTSRETQYF
size: .
D: TRBD2
V: TRBV5-1
J: TRBJ2-5

DNA: TGTGCCATCAGTGAGTCGGGCAGAACTAACACTGAAGCTTTCTTT
CDR3: CAISESGRTNTEAFF
size: few
D: .
V: TRBV10-3
J: TRBJ1-1

DNA: TGTGCCAGTAGTATTAGAGTGATGAACACTGAAGCTTTCTTT
CDR3: CASSIRVMNTEAFF
size: .
D: .
V: TRBV19
J: TRBJ1-1

DNA: TGTGCCAGCAGCCGGGACAGGGAGGGATCCTACAATGAGCAGTTCTTC
CDR3: CASSRDREGSYNEQFF
size: .
D: TRBD1
V: TRBV7-8
J: TRBJ2-1

DNA: TGTGCCAGCAGCCTGACGACAGGGTGGGACACCGGGGAGCTGTTTTTT
CDR3: CASSLTTGWDTGELFF
size: few
D: TRBD1
V: TRBV4-2
J: TRBJ2-2

DNA: TGTGCCAGTAGTATTGCGGGAGAAAACATTCAGTACTTC
CDR3: CASSIAGENIQYF
size: .
D: TRBD2
V: TRBV19
J: TRBJ2-4

DNA: TGCGCCAGCAGCCTATTACTAGCGGGAGACCCCTACGAGCAGTACTTC
CDR3: CASSLLLAGDPYEQYF
size: .
D: TRBD2
V: TRBV4-1
J: TRBJ2-7

DNA: TGTGCCAGCAGCCTAAATAGTGCAGATACGCAGTATTTT
CDR3: CASSLNSADTQYF
size: .
D: .
V: TRBV7-9
J: TRBJ2-3

DNA: TGCGCCAGCAGCAAGCGGGAGGATAGCACAGATACGCAGTATTTT
CDR3: CASSKREDSTDTQYF
size: .
D: TRBD2
V: TRBV5-1
J: TRBJ2-3

DNA: TGTGCCAGTAAACGGGGGGCGACTGAAGCTTTCTTT
CDR3: CASKRGATEAFF
size: .
D: .
V: TRBV19
J: TRBJ1-1

DNA: TGTGCCAGCAGCTCAGGACAGGGGACCACCTTC
CDR3: CASSSGQGTTF
size: .
D: TRBD1
V: TRBV7-2
J: TRBJ1-2

DNA: TGCGCCAGCAGCTCCGGGACAGGGTCTAACTATGGCTACACCTTC
CDR3: CASSSGTGSNYGYTF
size: .
D: TRBD1
V: TRBV5-1
J: TRBJ1-2

DNA: TGTGCCGGCCGTGGGCAGGCGTCCTACGAGCAGTACTTC
CDR3: CAGRGQASYEQYF
size: .
D: .
V: TRBV2
J: TRBJ2-7

DNA: TGCGCCAGCAGCTTGTCAGCCCACAGGAACTATGGCTACACCTTC
CDR3: CASSLSAHRNYGYTF
size: .
D: .
V: TRBV5-1
J: TRBJ1-2

DNA: TGTGCCAGCAGCTTGGACTCAGGGAGCAATCAGCCCCAGCATTTT
CDR3: CASSLDSGSNQPQHF
size: .
D: .
V: TRBV5-5
J: TRBJ1-5

DNA: TGTGCCAGCAGCCACGGGATCCGGACTGAAGCTTTCTTT
CDR3: CASSHGIRTEAFF
size: .
D: .
V: TRBV7-2
J: TRBJ1-1

DNA: TGTGCCAGCAGCGTAGTCCCTCACAGGGATAATGAGCAGTTCTTC
CDR3: CASSVVPHRDNEQFF
size: .
D: .
V: TRBV9
J: TRBJ2-1

DNA: TGCGCCAGCAGCCTCGGTGTGGGGAGCAATGAGCAGTTCTTC
CDR3: CASSLGVGSNEQFF
size: .
D: .
V: TRBV5-1
J: TRBJ2-1